This T cell receptor beta chain was identified during a study of low-dose radiotherapy and immunotherapy resistance in tumors. As for the study in general: Participants in Cohort 1 were administered 0.5 Gy per fraction at 2-week intervals, to a cumulative dose of 6.5 Gy. In Cohort 2, 1 Gy per fraction was delivered every two weeks, for a total of 13 Gy over 26 weeks.

The time point denotes: after trial treatment. Sample treatment: LDRT plus nivolumab, ipilimumab, low-dose cyclophosphamide and aspirin (RACIN trial). Treatment combined nivolumab, ipilimumab, aspirin, low-dose cyclophosphamide and low-dose radiotherapy in a dose-escalation trial. Eligibility required advanced solid tumors lacking tumor-infiltrating lymphocytes. TRAV and TRBV primers primed cDNA for both TCRalpha and TCRbeta. PCR amplification of the TCRs was performed with Phusion for 15 to 25 PCR cycles, and it relied on a constant-region primer together with a V-primer adapter. One entry per CDR3 protein results from TCRdb running MiXCR on the reads. The profile shows roughly 32,000 distinct CDR3 sequences, approximately 49% of them singletons. The V segment lost 1 base and the J segment 8 bases; nucleotides outside the gene matches: 7. Germline V lookup: CDR1 LNHDA, CDR2 SQIVND (reference sequence). This CDR3 region has 14 residues.

This clonotype was seen ten or more times. The V and J genes are TRBV19 and TRBJ1-1; TRBD1 matches 7 bases. This material consisted of PBMCs, taken after low-dose radiotherapy plus immunotherapy. The source is a male donor with gallbladder cancer. In DNA form, the CDR3 reads TGTGCCAGTAGTATAGGCTTGAGGGGGCCAGAAGCTTTCTTT. This translates into CASSIGLRGPEAFF.